This entry is about one T cell receptor beta chain. The table came from immunoSEQ multiplex PCR; TCRdb's copy has only in-frame clones and leaves some out. The table includes 45,000 to 55,000 clones, 85% to 95% detected once. These data belong to a study of T cell changes during pregnancy in multiple sclerosis. This clonotype was obtained from a female donor in good health, enrolled as a control in a pregnancy study. Source: CD4+ T cells from peripheral blood mononuclear cells, taken in the second trimester of pregnancy.

DNA of the CDR3: TGTGCCAGCAGTGAAGCAACTAGCGGGAGATGGAATGAGCAGTTCTTC. Its translation: CASSEATSGRWNEQFF. The gene calls are TRBV6-1 and TRBJ2-1, with 11 bases fitting TRBD2. Germline CDR1 reads MNHNS; CDR2 reads SASEGT. With V trimmed by 0 bases and J by 7 bases, 5 bases remained unmatched. The CDR3 length is 16 residues.